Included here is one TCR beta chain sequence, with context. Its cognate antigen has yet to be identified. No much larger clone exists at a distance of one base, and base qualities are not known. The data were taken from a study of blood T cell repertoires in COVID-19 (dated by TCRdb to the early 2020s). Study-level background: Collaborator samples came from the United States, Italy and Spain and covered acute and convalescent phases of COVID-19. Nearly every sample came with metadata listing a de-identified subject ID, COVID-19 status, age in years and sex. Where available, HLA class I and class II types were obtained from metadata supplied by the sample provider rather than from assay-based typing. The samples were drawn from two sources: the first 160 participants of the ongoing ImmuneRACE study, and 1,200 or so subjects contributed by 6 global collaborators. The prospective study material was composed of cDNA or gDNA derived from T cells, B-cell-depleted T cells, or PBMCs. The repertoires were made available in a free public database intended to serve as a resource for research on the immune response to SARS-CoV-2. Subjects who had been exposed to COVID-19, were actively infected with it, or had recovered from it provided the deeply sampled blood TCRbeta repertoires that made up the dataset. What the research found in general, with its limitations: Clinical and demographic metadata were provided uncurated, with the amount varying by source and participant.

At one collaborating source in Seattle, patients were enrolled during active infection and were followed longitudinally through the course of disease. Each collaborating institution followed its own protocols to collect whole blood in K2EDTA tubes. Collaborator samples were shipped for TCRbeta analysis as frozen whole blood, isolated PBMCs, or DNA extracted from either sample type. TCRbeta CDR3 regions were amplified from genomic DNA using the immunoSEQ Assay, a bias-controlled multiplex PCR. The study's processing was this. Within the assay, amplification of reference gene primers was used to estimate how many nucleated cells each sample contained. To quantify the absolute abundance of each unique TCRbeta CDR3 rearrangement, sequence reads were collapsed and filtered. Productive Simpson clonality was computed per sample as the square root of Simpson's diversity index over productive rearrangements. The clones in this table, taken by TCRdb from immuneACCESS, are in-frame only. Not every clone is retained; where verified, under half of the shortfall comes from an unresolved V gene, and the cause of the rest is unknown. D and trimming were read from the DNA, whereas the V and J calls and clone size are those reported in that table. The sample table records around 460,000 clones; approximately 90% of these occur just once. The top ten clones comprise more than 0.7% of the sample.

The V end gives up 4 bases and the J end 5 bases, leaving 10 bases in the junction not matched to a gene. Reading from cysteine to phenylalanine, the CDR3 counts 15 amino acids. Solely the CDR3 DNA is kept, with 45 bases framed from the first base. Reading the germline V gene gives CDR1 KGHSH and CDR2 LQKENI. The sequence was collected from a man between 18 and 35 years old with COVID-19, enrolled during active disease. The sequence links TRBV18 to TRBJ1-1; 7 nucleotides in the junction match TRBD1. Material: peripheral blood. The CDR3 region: CASSRETTGRTEAFF. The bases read TGTGCCAGCTCACGAGAAACGACAGGGAGAACTGAAGCTTTCTTT.